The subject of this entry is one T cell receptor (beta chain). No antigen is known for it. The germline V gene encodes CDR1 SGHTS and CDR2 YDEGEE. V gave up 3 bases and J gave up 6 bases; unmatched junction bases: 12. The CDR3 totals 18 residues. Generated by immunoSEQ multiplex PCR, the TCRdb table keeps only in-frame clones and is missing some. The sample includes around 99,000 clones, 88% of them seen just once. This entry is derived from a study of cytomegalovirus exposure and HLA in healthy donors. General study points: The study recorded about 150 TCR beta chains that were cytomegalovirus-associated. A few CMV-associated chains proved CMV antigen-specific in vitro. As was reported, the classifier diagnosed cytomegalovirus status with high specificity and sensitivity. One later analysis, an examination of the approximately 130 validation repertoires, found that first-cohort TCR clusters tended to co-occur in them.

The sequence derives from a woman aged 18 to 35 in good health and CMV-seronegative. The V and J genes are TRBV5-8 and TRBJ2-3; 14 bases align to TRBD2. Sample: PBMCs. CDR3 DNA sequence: TGTGCCAGCAGCTCTGGGGACAGACTAGCGGGGGGGCCGGATACGCAGTATTTT. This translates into CASSSGDRLAGGPDTQYF.